The 13 T cell receptor beta chains listed next were all sequenced from one sample in a study of blood T cell repertoires in COVID-19. Generated by immunoSEQ multiplex PCR, the TCRdb table keeps only in-frame clones and is missing some. The table lists 80,000 to 100,000 clones, around 90% of them singletons. Sequenced input: peripheral blood. The receptors stem from a human donor with active COVID-19. The donor label of this sample is uncertain.

The rearrangement joins TRBV6-4 to TRBJ2-5, with D possibly matching TRBD2 (6 bases). This CDR3 has 15 amino acids. Trimming removed 8 bases from V and 9 bases from J, with 25 bases in between. Per germline, CDR1 MRHNA and CDR2 SNTAGT. Here the CDR3 reads CASALPGTEQGAQYF. As DNA, the CDR3 is TGTGCCAGCGCACTGCCCGGGACTGAACAAGGGGCCCAGTACTTC.

V is TRBV6-6 and J is TRBJ2-6; TRBD1 aligns across 11 bases. Unmatched junction bases numbered 6, after V lost 5 bases and J lost 0 bases. CDR1 is MNHNY and CDR2 is SVGAGI in the germline V gene (reference sequence). This CDR3 spans 18 amino acids. CDR3 DNA sequence: TGTGCCAGCAGTCACGGGACAGGGGGTCTCTCTGGGGCCAACGTCCTGACTTTC. This translates into CASSHGTGGLSGANVLTF.

This sequence joins TRBV2 and TRBJ1-6; TRBD1 might be the D (6 bases). Trimming left V 7 bases short and J 1 base short, with 11 bases between. CDR1 is SNHLY, CDR2 FYNNEI, per germline. The CDR3 is 15 residues long. In DNA, the CDR3 is TGTGCCAGCAAACGGGGGGCTTCCTATAATTCACCCCTCCACTTT. Amino acids: CASKRGASYNSPLHF.

This chain uses TRBV19 with TRBJ2-6; 8 bases align to TRBD1. V shed 6 bases and J 4 bases; nucleotides not matched to a gene: 11. Germline CDR1 is LNHDA and CDR2 is SQIVND (reference sequence). This CDR3 is built from 17 residues. This chain's CDR3 is CASRAGRQGTGANVLTF. In nucleotides, the CDR3 is TGTGCCAGTAGAGCTGGACGACAGGGGACCGGGGCCAACGTCCTGACTTTC.

The rearrangement uses TRBV11-3 and TRBJ2-5, with no clear D. V lost 1 base to trimming and J lost 5 bases, with 8 bases between them. The germline CDR1 and CDR2 sequences are SGHNT and YENEEA. This CDR3 has 13 residues. CDR3 protein: CASSLGPRETQYF. For the CDR3, the DNA is TGTGCCAGCAGCTTAGGTCCTCGGGAGACCCAGTACTTC.

The CDR3 DNA reads TGTGCCAGCAGTACAACGGAGACCTACGAGCAGTACTTC. Translated, it gives CASSTTETYEQYF. The chain is built from TRBV6-5 and TRBJ2-7; D uncertain. V dropped 5 bases and J dropped 2 bases, with 10 bases sitting between them. Per the germline V gene, CDR1 is MNHEY and CDR2 is SVGAGI. The CDR3 sequence is 13 residues long.

The chain employs TRBV6-5 and TRBJ1-2, with D perhaps matching TRBD1 (6 bases). CDR3 length: 13 residues. Trimming shortened V by 5 bases and J by 8 bases, and 15 bases separated the two germline ends. Germline V gene lookup returns CDR1 MNHEY and CDR2 SVGAGI. The CDR3 reads CASSPQGLGGYTF. CDR3 DNA: TGTGCCAGCAGTCCACAGGGTCTGGGAGGCTACACCTTC.

This clone was counted once. The CDR3 DNA reads TGCGCCAGCAGCTTGTTGCAGGGTCATAATTCACCCCTCCACTTT. It translates to CASSLLQGHNSPLHF. The chain links TRBV5-1 to TRBJ1-6, with TRBD1 as a possible D gene (5 bases). CDR1 and CDR2 from the germline V gene are SGHRS and YFSETQ. V lost 1 base to trimming and J lost 5 bases, with 10 bases between them. The CDR3 is 15 residues long. Filled out from reference TRBV5-1 and TRBJ1-6, the complete variable domain reads KAGVTQTPRYLIKTRGQQVTLSCSPISGHRSVSWYQQTPGQGLQFLFEYFSETQRNKGNFPGRFSGRQFSNSRSEMNVSTLELGDSALYLCASSLLQGHNSPLHFGNGTRLTVT.

V usage is TRBV3-1 (or the pseudogene TRBV3-2) and J usage is TRBJ2-7; 8 bases agree with TRBD1. With V trimmed by 3 bases and J by 6 bases, 4 bases remained unmatched. CDR1 and CDR2 (germline): LGHDT, YNNKEL (reference sequence). This CDR3 has 13 residues. This CDR3 is CASSQSGQGEQYF. CDR3 in DNA: TGTGCCAGCAGCCAGTCAGGACAGGGCGAGCAGTACTTC.

V is TRBV7-8 and J is TRBJ1-1; TRBD1 agrees at 7 bases. CDR1 and CDR2 from the germline V gene are SGHVS and FQNEAQ. The CDR3 is made up of 14 amino acids. The junction had 7 bases not matched to a gene; V was cut back by 9 bases and J by 0 bases. As DNA, the CDR3 is TGTGCCAGTTCCCCCGGGACAGTGAACACTGAAGCTTTCTTT. Translation: CASSPGTVNTEAFF.

The chain combines TRBV4-1 with TRBJ1-4; 8 nucleotides line up with TRBD1. Germline V gene data show CDR1 as MGHRA and CDR2 as YSYEKL. This CDR3 region has 15 residues. After removal of 0 bases from V and 6 bases from J, the junction contained 3 bases not matched to a gene. The CDR3 sequence is CASSQEGTGDEKLFF. The CDR3 DNA reads TGCGCCAGCAGCCAAGAAGGGACAGGAGATGAAAAACTGTTTTTT.

This clone was seen a few times. V and J are TRBV27 and TRBJ1-6; a possible D gene is TRBD1 (5 bases). Germline CDR1 reads MNHEY; CDR2 reads SMNVEV (reference sequence). Trimming pared 0 bases from V and 0 bases from J, leaving 9 bases between. This CDR3 is built from 17 residues. For the CDR3, the DNA is TGTGCCAGCAGTTTATCGGGGAGGGGCTCCTATAATTCACCCCTCCACTTT. Translated: CASSLSGRGSYNSPLHF.

A note on this clone: Other DNA sequences from this sample encode an identical CDR3 as well. The chain employs TRBV7-8 and TRBJ2-7; perhaps TRBD1 as D (5 bases). V dropped 2 bases and J dropped 3 bases, with 5 bases sitting between them. Germline V gene data show CDR1 as SGHVS and CDR2 as FQNEAQ. This CDR3 is built from 12 residues. CDR3 protein: CASSLQGYEQYF. The CDR3 region has the DNA TGTGCCAGCAGCTTACAGGGCTACGAGCAGTACTTC.